This TCR beta chain was documented in a study of blood T cell repertoires in COVID-19 (dated by TCRdb to about 2020). About the study as a whole: Collaborator samples came from the United States, Italy and Spain and covered acute and convalescent phases of COVID-19. The prospective study material was composed of cDNA or gDNA derived from T cells, B-cell-depleted T cells, or PBMCs. Deeply sampled blood TCRbeta repertoires from subjects exposed to, actively infected with, or recovered from COVID-19 were included in the dataset. The repertoires were released in a freely available public database intended as a resource for research on the immune response to SARS-CoV-2. Samples came from the ongoing ImmuneRACE study (first 160 participants) plus 1,254 subjects from 6 global collaborators. Nearly every sample came with metadata listing a de-identified subject ID, COVID-19 status, age in years and sex. Where available, HLA class I and class II types were taken from metadata supplied by the sample provider and were not determined by assay-based typing. The paper's findings and limits, for the study overall: The amount of clinical and demographic metadata varied by source and participant and was provided uncurated.

Measured from the cysteine to the phenylalanine, the CDR3 is 16 residues long. Of the read, only the CDR3 DNA is kept; its 48 bases are in frame from base 1. CDR1 and CDR2, looked up from the germline V gene, are SGHTA and FQGNSA. V ends up 1 base short and J 3 bases short, with an unmatched junction base count of 6. Remarks on this clone: The specificity of this receptor is unknown. No base qualities exist here, and no much larger clone lies one base off it.

The immunoSEQ Assay, a bias-controlled multiplex PCR, was used to amplify TCRbeta CDR3 regions from genomic DNA. The authors processed their data as follows. Within the assay, amplification of reference gene primers was used to estimate how many nucleated cells each sample contained. To quantify the absolute abundance of each unique TCRbeta CDR3 rearrangement, sequence reads were collapsed and filtered. For each sample, productive Simpson clonality was calculated as the square root of Simpson's diversity index across productive rearrangements. TCRdb retrieved this table from immuneACCESS and kept in-frame rearrangements only. Not all clones are present; in checked studies, unresolved V genes account for under half, and no reason is known for the remainder. Clone size and V and J calls were adopted from that table, with D and trimming inferred from the DNA. In all, the sample holds 150,000 to 200,000 clones, and over 85% of those were seen once. The ten top clones hold around 4.6% of the sample.

The collaborating institutions used their own protocols to collect whole blood in K2EDTA tubes. Collaborator samples were shipped for TCRbeta analysis as frozen whole blood, isolated PBMCs, or DNA extracted from either sample type. The chain couples TRBV7-2 to TRBJ1-3, with 7 middle bases fitting TRBD1. This TCR derives from a woman aged 50 to 60 with acute or convalescent COVID-19. The sample taken for sequencing was peripheral blood. This receptor has the CDR3 CASSLVAGGNGNTIYF. The nucleotide sequence reads TGTGCCAGCAGCTTAGTGGCAGGGGGGAATGGAAACACCATATATTTT.